This passage covers 32 T cell receptor beta chains from one sample sequenced in a study of shared clonotypes between healthy human individuals. The assay was immunoSEQ multiplex PCR, and TCRdb's table has in-frame clones only and misses some. Of around 750,000 clones in the sample, approximately 74% were seen once. The sequencing input was memory CD4+ T cells sorted from blood. Subset in this sample: CD45RA-negative fraction. Receptors were obtained from a woman younger than 45 in good health.

The V and J genes are TRBV10-2 and TRBJ2-7, with D possibly TRBD1 on 5 matching bases. CDR1 and CDR2 from the germline V gene are WSHSY and SAAADI. The CDR3 extends over 14 amino acids. V gave up 4 bases and J gave up 5 bases, with 15 bases separating them. CDR3 coding DNA: TGCGCCAGCAGTGTAACCGGATGGGGCGACGAGCAGTACTTC. Protein sequence: CASSVTGWGDEQYF.

This chain connects TRBV5-8 to TRBJ2-7; 12 bases map to TRBD2. This CDR3 contains 16 residues. The V and J ends lost 2 bases and 5 bases, in that order; junction bases with no gene match: 8. Germline CDR1 and CDR2: SGHTS and YDEGEE. The CDR3 bases are TGTGCCAGCAGCTTCCAAAAGACTAGCGGGAGACACGAGCAGTACTTC. Protein sequence: CASSFQKTSGRHEQYF.

This clone has only a few counts. The chain combines TRBV19 with TRBJ1-5; the D gene is possibly TRBD1 (5 bases). The CDR3 totals 15 residues. Germline CDR1 LNHDA, CDR2 SQIVND (reference sequence). The ends were cut back, 3 bases at V and 8 bases at J, with 17 bases in the middle. CDR3 residues: CASSIYVGEDEPQHF. Written as DNA, the CDR3 is TGTGCCAGTAGTATCTATGTGGGGGAGGATGAGCCCCAGCATTTT.

This clone was counted once. The chain uses TRBV2 and TRBJ2-2; no clear D. Germline values: CDR1 SNHLY, CDR2 FYNNEI. The CDR3 totals 14 residues. V was cut by 6 bases and J by 4 bases, with 12 bases left in between. CDR3 sequence reads: CASREQELTGELFF. The CDR3 DNA follows: TGTGCCAGCAGAGAGCAGGAACTCACCGGGGAGCTGTTTTTT.

The chain joins TRBV2 to TRBJ2-3, with 8 bases matching TRBD2. Per germline, CDR1 SNHLY and CDR2 FYNNEI. V trimming: 5 bases; J trimming: 6 bases; junction bases outside the gene matches: 4. CDR3 length: 13 amino acids. CDR3 residues: CASSYRTSDTQYF. The CDR3 DNA reads as TGTGCCAGCAGTTACCGGACTAGCGATACGCAGTATTTT.

This clone was counted many times. This chain connects TRBV6-5 to TRBJ1-2; D possibly corresponds to TRBD1 (6 bases). The CDR3 extends over 15 amino acids. V was trimmed by 0 bases and J by 8 bases, leaving 16 bases between them. Germline CDR1 reads MNHEY; CDR2 reads SVGAGI. This CDR3 reads CASSYSHNRERGYTF. The CDR3, as DNA: TGTGCCAGCAGTTACTCTCATAACAGGGAAAGAGGCTACACCTTC.

The chain recombines TRBV6-1 with TRBJ1-2; 8 nucleotides agree with TRBD1. The trim removed 4 bases at V and 7 bases at J, leaving 8 bases unmatched. CDR3 length: 14 residues. Germline CDR1 reads MNHNS; CDR2 reads SASEGT. The CDR3 region has the DNA TGTGCCAGCAGTGCGGACAGGGTGTCCGGTGGCTACACCTTC. It is translated as CASSADRVSGGYTF.

The rearrangement links TRBV1 to TRBJ2-2. TRBV1 is deemed a pseudogene. CDR3 length: 17 residues. This CDR3 reads CTSSQDPGTPNTGELFF. The CDR3 DNA reads TGCACCAGCAGCCAAGACCCCGGGACCCCGAACACCGGGGAGCTGTTTTTT.

The CDR3 DNA follows: TGTGCCAGCAGTTTATCGTCTTGGGGGAGATCGTACAATGAGCAGTTCTTC. Amino acid sequence: CASSLSSWGRSYNEQFF. J is TRBJ2-1 and V is TRBV27; D possibly matches TRBD1 or TRBD2 (5 bases each). The V end lost 0 bases, the J end lost 4 bases, and 16 bases lay between the germline ends. Germline-derived CDR1 and CDR2 are MNHEY and SMNVEV (reference sequence). The CDR3 length is 17 residues.

J is TRBJ1-5 and V is TRBV28; D remains ambiguous. V shed 3 bases and J shed 7 bases, with 16 bases lying between them. The CDR3 sequence is 15 residues long. CDR1 and CDR2 from the germline V gene are MDHEN and SYDVKM. The CDR3 here is CASSFGPSVVQPQHF. CDR3 in DNA: TGTGCCAGCAGTTTTGGTCCCTCCGTCGTCCAGCCCCAGCATTTT.

This chain joins TRBV15 and TRBJ1-5; D remains ambiguous. Germline V gene sequence: CDR1 LNHNV, CDR2 YYDKDF (reference sequence). Trimming removed 3 bases at V and 0 bases at J, with 9 bases between. The CDR3 has 15 residues. Written as DNA, the CDR3 is TGTGCCACCAGCAGCACGAGAAATAGCAATCAGCCCCAGCATTTT. This translates into CATSSTRNSNQPQHF. Supplemented by reference TRBV15 and TRBJ1-5, the full variable domain reads DAMVIQNPRYQVTQFGKPVTLSCSQTLNHNVMYWYQQKSSQAPKLLFHYYDKDFNNEADTPDNFQSRRPNTSFCFLDIRSPGLGDTAMYLCATSSTRNSNQPQHFGDGTRLSIL.

V gene TRBV4-1 combines with J gene TRBJ2-2; 14 bases are a match to TRBD2. V trimming: 5 bases; J trimming: 4 bases; junction bases outside the gene matches: 3. The CDR3 consists of 16 residues. CDR1 MGHRA and CDR2 YSYEKL come from the germline V gene. The CDR3 loop reads CASSGTSGSFTGELFF. DNA of the CDR3: TGCGCCAGCAGCGGGACTAGCGGGAGTTTCACCGGGGAGCTGTTTTTT.

Concerning this clone itself: A read error is possible here, since a much larger clone lies one base away. This chain uses TRBV5-4 with TRBJ2-5; D call uncertain. The CDR3 spans 12 residues. Germline V lookup: CDR1 SGHNT, CDR2 YYREEE (reference sequence). The V end lost 0 bases, the J end lost 0 bases, and 0 bases lay between the germline ends. The CDR3 DNA reads TGTGCCAGCAGCTTGGACCAAGAGACCCAGTACTTC. It yields the protein CASSLDQETQYF. Full variable domain (missing parts from reference TRBV5-4 and TRBJ2-5): ETGVTQSPTHLIKTRGQQVTLRCSSQSGHNTVSWYQQALGQGPQFIFQYYREEENGRGNFPPRFSGLQFPNYSSELNVNALELDDSALYLCASSLDQETQYFGPGTRLLVL.

The chain recombines TRBV18 with TRBJ2-3; D is uncertain. Germline CDR1 and CDR2: KGHSH and LQKENI. Trimming pared 3 bases from V and 3 bases from J, leaving 10 bases between. The CDR3 has 14 amino acids. Here the CDR3 reads CASSPPHKTDTQYF. CDR3 sequence (DNA): TGTGCCAGCTCACCCCCCCACAAAACAGATACGCAGTATTTT.

The genes are TRBV2 and TRBJ1-3; D uncertain. CDR1 is SNHLY, CDR2 FYNNEI, per germline. Trimming shortened V by 6 bases and J by 3 bases, and 12 bases separated the two germline ends. The CDR3 runs to 14 residues. The CDR3 loop is CASSGQSVGNTIYF. In nucleotides, the CDR3 is TGTGCCAGCAGCGGCCAATCGGTTGGAAACACCATATATTTT.

This clone showed up just once. The V and J genes are TRBV7-3 and TRBJ2-2; TRBD2 is a possible D gene (5 bases). The CDR3 is 15 residues long. The V gene lost 5 bases and the J gene lost 3 bases, with 13 bases spanning the gap. Germline V gene data show CDR1 as SGHTA and CDR2 as FQGTGA. The CDR3 sequence is CASSPLSGDTGELFF. As DNA, the CDR3 is TGTGCCAGCAGCCCTCTAAGCGGAGACACCGGGGAGCTGTTTTTT.

The CDR3 is CASSPGTNNYGYTF. In DNA, the CDR3 is TGTGCCAGTAGCCCCGGGACAAACAACTATGGCTACACCTTC. This rearrangement joins TRBV19 to TRBJ1-2; the D gene is possibly TRBD1 (6 bases). The CDR3 sequence is 14 residues long. The germline V gene encodes CDR1 LNHDA and CDR2 SQIVND (reference sequence). Trimming pared 6 bases from V and 2 bases from J, leaving 13 bases between. Variable domain in full (rest from reference TRBV19 and TRBJ1-2): DGGITQSPKYLFRKEGQNVTLSCEQNLNHDAMYWYRQDPGQGLRLIYYSQIVNDFQKGDIAEGYSVSREKKESFPLTVTSAQKNPTAFYLCASSPGTNNYGYTFGSGTRLTVV.

The chain is built from TRBV5-5 and TRBJ1-4; 9 bases align to TRBD1. Germline V gene data show CDR1 as SGHKS and CDR2 as YYEKEE (reference sequence). J lost 8 bases, V lost 4 bases, and 15 bases had no gene match. The CDR3 has 17 amino acids. The CDR3 loop is CASSTRPIGTGNEKLFF. Here the CDR3 DNA reads TGTGCCAGCAGCACCCGCCCGATAGGGACAGGGAACGAAAAACTGTTTTTT.

This clone was detected once. The V gene is TRBV25-1, the J gene TRBJ2-7, with 13 bases aligning to TRBD2. Germline assignment: CDR1 MGHDK and CDR2 SYGVNS. Trimming took 5 bases from V and 2 from J; bases not matched to a gene: 6. This CDR3 is 16 amino acids long. CDR3 coding DNA: TGTGCCAGCAGTCGCGGGACTAGCGGGATTGCCTACGAGCAGTACTTC. Translation: CASSRGTSGIAYEQYF.

This clone was counted a few times. Within the sample, other DNA sequences also encode this same CDR3. The chain carries TRBV28 and TRBJ1-2; D is unresolved. Trimming removed 4 bases at V and 4 bases at J, with 10 bases between. The germline V gene has CDR1 MDHEN and CDR2 SYDVKM. The CDR3 totals 13 residues. CDR3 nucleotide sequence: TGTGCCAGCAGTTCGGGAACCCGCTATGGCTACACCTTC. Translated: CASSSGTRYGYTF.

Comments on this clone: The same CDR3 also results from other DNA sequences found in this sample. The rearrangement uses TRBV19 and TRBJ2-5; 8 positions agree with TRBD2. V shed 6 bases and J 2 bases; nucleotides not matched to a gene: 2. In germline, CDR1 is LNHDA, CDR2 SQIVND (reference sequence). The CDR3 runs 13 residues. The CDR3 nucleotides are TGTGCCAGTAGGTTAGCGGGACAAGAGACCCAGTACTTC. Its protein is CASRLAGQETQYF.

This chain connects TRBV9 to TRBJ1-3; no clear D gene. This CDR3 is built from 13 residues. V lost 5 bases and J lost 1, with 7 bases in between. Germline lookup yields CDR1 SGDLS and CDR2 YYNGEE. CDR3 in amino acids: CASRSSSGNTIYF. The CDR3 DNA is TGTGCCAGCAGAAGTAGTTCTGGAAACACCATATATTTT. Filled out from reference TRBV9 and TRBJ1-3, the complete variable domain reads DSGVTQTPKHLITATGQRVTLRCSPRSGDLSVYWYQQSLDQGLQFLIQYYNGEERAKGNILERFSAQQFPDLHSELNLSSLELGDSALYFCASRSSSGNTIYFGEGSWLTVV.

The V call is TRBV2, the J call TRBJ1-2; D unclear. Trimming pared 7 bases from V and 4 bases from J, leaving 10 bases between. This CDR3 region has 12 residues. From germline, CDR1 is SNHLY and CDR2 FYNNEI. This CDR3 reads CASTWAGYGYTF. The CDR3 bases are TGTGCCAGCACGTGGGCAGGCTATGGCTACACCTTC.

The chain uses TRBV6-5 and TRBJ2-1; TRBD2 matches 10 bases. The germline V gene has CDR1 MNHEY and CDR2 SVGAGI. The CDR3 runs to 15 residues. Germline trimming cut 0 bases from V and 9 bases from J; bases unmatched to any gene: 5. Here the CDR3 DNA reads TGTGCCAGCAGTTACTCTTTACTAGCGGGGACTGAGCAGTTCTTC. This encodes CASSYSLLAGTEQFF.

J is TRBJ2-1 and V is TRBV19; 12 positions match TRBD2. The CDR3 covers 15 residues. Per the germline V gene, CDR1 is LNHDA and CDR2 is SQIVND (reference sequence). With V trimmed by 6 bases and J by 10 bases, 10 bases remained unmatched. The CDR3 coding sequence is TGTGCCAGTAGCCGACCCGGACTAGCGGGATGGGAGCAGTTCTTC. As protein: CASSRPGLAGWEQFF.

CDR3 nucleotides: TGCGCCAGCAGCTTGAGGGATGGAGGATACAATGAGCAGTTCTTC. Its translation is CASSLRDGGYNEQFF. The chain uses TRBV5-1 and TRBJ2-1; TRBD2 might be the D (5 bases). Deletions cut 1 base from V and 4 bases from J, with 12 bases between. CDR3 length equals 15 residues. Germline V CDR1 and CDR2: SGHRS, YFSETQ.

A remark on this clone: Other DNA sequences from this sample encode an identical CDR3 as well. The chain is built from TRBV5-1 and TRBJ2-7; 9 bases line up with TRBD1. V lost 0 bases, J lost 5 bases, and 6 bases stayed unmatched. The CDR3 length is 15 residues. From germline, CDR1 is SGHRS and CDR2 YFSETQ. The CDR3 DNA follows: TGCGCCAGCAGCTTGGGGGACAGGGATAGTCACGAGCAGTACTTC. Amino acids: CASSLGDRDSHEQYF.

In the case of this clone: Only one base separates this from a far larger clonotype, so it likely reflects a read error. The same CDR3 is also encoded by other DNA sequences in this sample. The rearrangement links TRBV7-2 to TRBJ2-3, with D perhaps matching TRBD1 (6 bases). This CDR3 contains 14 residues. Trimming removed 7 bases from V and 2 bases from J, with 13 bases in between. Germline assignment: CDR1 SGHTA and CDR2 FQGNSA. CDR3 in amino acids: CASKGGYLTDTQYF. DNA for the CDR3: TGTGCCAGCAAAGGGGGTTACCTCACAGATACGCAGTATTTT.

About this clone: Compared with germline, one end of the junction differs, possibly owing to a read error. The V gene is TRBV29-1, the J gene TRBJ1-1; TRBD1 matches at 7 bases. The CDR3 spans 12 residues. CDR1 is SQVTM, CDR2 ANQGSEA, per germline. The CDR3 nucleotides read TGCAGCGCCGACAGGGTTAACACTGGAGCTTTCTTT. Translated, it gives CSADRVNTGAFF.

The chain employs TRBV28 and TRBJ2-3, with 7 positions matching TRBD1. Trimming took 1 base from V and 13 from J; bases not matched to a gene: 14. There are 15 residues in the CDR3. Per the germline V gene, CDR1 is MDHEN and CDR2 is SYDVKM. CDR3 loop: CASSLSSPGQEKKYF. In DNA form, the CDR3 reads TGTGCCAGCAGTTTATCAAGTCCCGGACAGGAGAAGAAGTATTTT.

The rearrangement joins TRBV28 to TRBJ1-4; no reliable D call. CDR3 length: 16 amino acids. Germline V gene data show CDR1 as MDHEN and CDR2 as SYDVKM. The V gene lost 5 bases and the J gene lost 8 bases, with 21 bases spanning the gap. The CDR3 nucleotides are TGTGCCAGCAGTCCTAACGGCATAGGACTACGGGAAAAACTGTTTTTT. This codes for CASSPNGIGLREKLFF.

The V gene is TRBV27, the J gene TRBJ1-2, with 8 bases aligning to TRBD1. The CDR3 contains 14 residues. The V gene's germline CDR1 is MNHEY and CDR2 SMNVEV (reference sequence). After removal of 4 bases from V and 2 bases from J, the junction contained 3 bases not matched to a gene. CDR3 sequence reads: CASSYRQGNYGYTF. The CDR3 bases are TGTGCCAGCAGTTATAGACAGGGGAACTATGGCTACACCTTC.